The sequence of this TCR beta chain was determined in a study of OX40 agonist ivuxolimab in advanced cancers. Looking at the study overall: In three patients, partial responses were observed, one with hepatocellular carcinoma and two with cutaneous melanoma.

The V gene lost 4 bases and the J gene lost 0 bases, with 19 bases spanning the gap. CDR1 and CDR2 from the germline V gene are LGHNA and YNFKEQ. The CDR3 has 18 residues. General observations from the study: More expanded clones were seen, on average, in CD8+ T cells than in CD4+.

Of note for this clone: Its antigen is not known.

The repertoire was sequenced with immunoSEQ multiplex PCR; TCRdb's copy has only in-frame clones and lacks some. Of 83,000 or so clones in the sample, around 84% were seen once. The V gene is TRBV4-2, the J gene TRBJ2-1, with D maybe TRBD2 (6 bases). The starting material was CD4+ or CD8+ T cells sorted from blood, obtained in a trial of the OX40 agonist ivuxolimab. This clonotype was sampled from an adult with an advanced solid tumor such as melanoma, head and neck, liver or kidney cancer. The CDR3 region has the DNA TGTGCCAGCAGCCGTCCCACAAGCGCGGGGAGCTCCTACAATGAGCAGTTCTTC. It encodes CASSRPTSAGSSYNEQFF.